A single T cell receptor beta chain is shown here with its context. Its antigen is currently not known. No much larger clone exists at a distance of one base, and base qualities are not known. The data were taken from a study of T cells after yellow fever vaccination (dated by TCRdb to the late 2010s). Context from the whole study: The SMART-Seq v4 Ultra Low Input RNA kit was used to prepare libraries from fractions with low cell numbers. Two healthy male donors, one aged 18 to 30 and one aged 30 to 40 years, made up the cohort. To track T-cell clones before and after primary and booster YFV17D yellow fever vaccination, bulk TCR alpha and beta repertoires were sequenced longitudinally. Blood was collected at multiple timepoints before and after primary and secondary immunization, and bulk PBMC replicates and cell subsets were isolated.

The label giving this sample's treatment or condition can be read as: live attenuated yellow fever vaccine strain. At each blood-draw timepoint, two biological replicates of bulk PBMCs were obtained. PBMCs were isolated from peripheral blood using a standard Ficoll-Paque protocol. TriZol was used to extract RNA from bulk PBMCs, from CD4 and CD8 fractions, and from dextramer-positive and dextramer-negative fractions. Overall study outcomes, separate from this receptor: After the booster, most clones that had expanded after primary vaccination were detected again (approximately 97% of CD4 and over 75% of CD8), suggesting broad maintenance of memory. Computational filtering was needed because FACS-sorted repertoires could contain abundant contaminating clonotypes from the bulk population. A small fraction of clonotypes showed up in both the CD4 and CD8 compartments, probably as a result of convergent recombination. Because only a couple of donors were included in the study, the extent to which the findings can be generalized is limited. Compared with the primary T-cell response, the secondary T-cell response was weaker but faster, peaking on day 5 rather than day 15.

Reads for this sample came from an Illumina NovaSeq 6000. TCR cDNA was synthesized by 5'RACE template switching, through which a universal primer site and unique molecular identifiers were introduced. Priming of cDNA synthesis was performed from both the TCR alpha and TCR beta constant segments. Two PCR steps were used to amplify libraries, with sample barcodes and sequencing adapters being added in the second step. Sequencing of libraries was performed on Illumina HiSeq 2500 (2x100 bp) or NovaSeq (2x150 bp). The authors' analysis ran thus. Reads were demultiplexed and collapsed into UMI consensus sequences with MIGEC, and V(D)J alignment was performed with MiXCR. Using edgeR on replicate PBMC samples, clonotypes were called vaccine-responding if FDR was below 0.01 and the log2 fold change was above 5 up to day 15. Each bulk clonotype received a CD4 or CD8 identity based on whether the sequenced CD4 or CD8 repertoire contained that clonotype at higher abundance. In-frame beta chains were kept once TCRdb had trimmed the public reads at Q25 with fastp and called clones with MiXCR. Entries that share a CDR3 protein sequence are merged under the most common genes and DNA. The V and J calls were determined by TCRdb, not by the authors. The sample profile shows about 310,000 distinct CDR3 sequences; around 3.9% of them were found once. The ten largest clones represent around 22% of the sample.

Reading from cysteine to phenylalanine, the CDR3 counts 18 amino acids. Only the CDR3 region is kept as DNA, spanning 54 bases read in frame from base 1. CDR1 and CDR2 are drawn from the germline V gene (reference sequence): LNHDA, SQIVND. V and J are truncated by 3 bases and 1 base respectively, leaving an intervening sequence of 19 bases. The receptor comes from a young man who received the YFV17D yellow fever vaccine. The V and J genes are TRBV19 and TRBJ1-5; TRBD1 could be the D gene, as 5 bases match. This material consisted of PBMCs, taken on the day of the yellow fever booster vaccination. This receptor has the CDR3 CASSILSIGGGSNQPQHF. The DNA sequence is as follows: TGTGCCAGTAGTATCCTCTCCATCGGCGGGGGGAGCAATCAGCCCCAGCATTTT.